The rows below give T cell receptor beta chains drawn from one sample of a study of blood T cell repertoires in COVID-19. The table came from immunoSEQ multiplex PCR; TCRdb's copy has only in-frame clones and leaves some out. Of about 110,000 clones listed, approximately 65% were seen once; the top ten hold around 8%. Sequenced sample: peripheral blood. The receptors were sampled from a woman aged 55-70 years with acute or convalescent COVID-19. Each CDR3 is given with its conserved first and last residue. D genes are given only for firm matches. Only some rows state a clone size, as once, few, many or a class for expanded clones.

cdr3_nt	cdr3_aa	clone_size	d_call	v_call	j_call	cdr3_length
TGTGCCAGCAGCGTAGCGATGGGAGGGATAGAGACCCAGTACTTC	CASSVAMGGIETQYF	-	TRBD2	TRBV9	TRBJ2-5	15
TGTGCCAGCAGCGCCTGGACAGGAGCTGAAGCTTTCTTT	CASSAWTGAEAFF	few	TRBD1	TRBV9	TRBJ1-1	13
TGTGCCAGCAGCTTAGAGGTCACTTTT	CASSLEVTF	-	-	TRBV11-2	TRBJ1-6	9
TGTGCCAGTAGTATGGGGCAGGGAGGTAACTATGGCTACACCTTC	CASSMGQGGNYGYTF	many	-	TRBV19	TRBJ1-2	15
TGTGCCAGCAGTGTTCAGGGGCATGGCTACACCTTC	CASSVQGHGYTF	-	-	TRBV2	TRBJ1-2	12
TGTGCCAGCAGTTTATCCCCTTACTACGAGCAGTACTTC	CASSLSPYYEQYF	-	-	TRBV27	TRBJ2-7	13
TGTGCCAGCAGCTTAGATTCTGGCACAGATACGCAGTATTTT	CASSLDSGTDTQYF	few	-	TRBV11-3	TRBJ2-3	14
TGTGCCAGTAGTGGGACAGGGAATCAGCCCCAGCATTTT	CASSGTGNQPQHF	few	TRBD1	TRBV19	TRBJ1-5	13
TGTGCCAGCAGCTTAGAGACAAGCTGGCGGGTGAACACTGAAGCTTTCTTT	CASSLETSWRVNTEAFF	-	-	TRBV7-9	TRBJ1-1	17
TGCGCCAGCAGCCAAGATCAGGGGCCGGCAGATACGCAGTATTTT	CASSQDQGPADTQYF	few	-	TRBV4-3	TRBJ2-3	15
TGTGCCAGCAGCCAAGATCGAACCCGCGGAGGCTACACCTTC	CASSQDRTRGGYTF	-	-	TRBV14	TRBJ1-2	14
TGTGCCAGCAAGACGGGAGAGATGACTGAGCAGTTCTTC	CASKTGEMTEQFF	-	-	TRBV28	TRBJ2-1	13
TGCGCCAGCAGCACCCCGACAGCTAGCACAGATACGCAGTATTTT	CASSTPTASTDTQYF	-	-	TRBV5-1	TRBJ2-3	15
TGTGCCAGTACCCCCTCCGGACAGGGGAATTCACCCCTCCACTTT	CASTPSGQGNSPLHF	-	TRBD1	TRBV19	TRBJ1-6	15
TGCGCCAGCAGCTCGATTCCAGGACAGGACCCACCTGCAACTAATGAAAAACTGTTTTTT	CASSSIPGQDPPATNEKLFF	-	TRBD1	TRBV5-1	TRBJ1-4	20
TGTGCTAGTGTCCCCGGGCAGGGGGCGAGGGAGACCCAGTACTTC	CASVPGQGARETQYF	-	TRBD1	TRBV12-5	TRBJ2-5	15
TGTGCCAGCAGCCACCAGCGGGGGGGATACAATGAGCAGTTCTTC	CASSHQRGGYNEQFF	-	TRBD2	TRBV14	TRBJ2-1	15
TGTGCCAGCAGTTTACAGGGCAGCTCCTACAATGAGCAGTTCTTC	CASSLQGSSYNEQFF	-	-	TRBV6-6	TRBJ2-1	15
TGTGCCAGTTCCGGGACAGGGGGCGAGCAGTACTTC	CASSGTGGEQYF	-	TRBD1	TRBV10-3	TRBJ2-7	12
TGTGCCAGCAGCCTTAGCGGGCAGACCCAGTACTTC	CASSLSGQTQYF	-	TRBD2	TRBV3-1/TRBV3-2	TRBJ2-5	12
TGTGCCAGCAGCTTAGGAGCGGGTCCCTACGAGCAGTACTTC	CASSLGAGPYEQYF	-	-	TRBV11-2	TRBJ2-7	14
TGTGCCAGCAGTCGTACAGGGGACGAGCAGTACTTC	CASSRTGDEQYF	-	TRBD1	TRBV7-8	TRBJ2-7	12
TGTGCCAGCAGCGAGACGCGATTAGGGGCTTCTGAAGCTTTCTTT	CASSETRLGASEAFF	-	-	TRBV5-6	TRBJ1-1	15
TGTGCCAGCAGCCTTGGGTCAGGGGGTAATCAGCCCCAGCATTTT	CASSLGSGGNQPQHF	-	TRBD1	TRBV3-1/TRBV3-2	TRBJ1-5	15
TGTGCCAGCAGTGAAGTCAGGGGGCTATATTCACCCCTCCACTTT	CASSEVRGLYSPLHF	-	TRBD1	TRBV2	TRBJ1-6	15
TGCAGCGTCGCCGGGACAGAAGCCTACGAGCAGTACTTC	CSVAGTEAYEQYF	-	TRBD1	TRBV29-1	TRBJ2-7	13
TGCGCCAGCAGCTTGGCGGGGGATGCGGGCAATCAGCCCCAGCATTTT	CASSLAGDAGNQPQHF	once	-	TRBV5-1	TRBJ1-5	16
TGTGCCAGCAGGGAGGGTATTCACACCGGGGAGCTGTTTTTT	CASREGIHTGELFF	-	-	TRBV11-3	TRBJ2-2	14
TGTGCCTCGAAAACTAGGACAGCGAGTGAAGCTTTCTTT	CASKTRTASEAFF	-	-	TRBV30	TRBJ1-1	13
TGCGCCAGCAGCCAAGACCCGGGGGGCAGCGGCTCGGCTTTCTTT	CASSQDPGGSGSAFF	-	-	TRBV4-3	TRBJ1-1	15
TGTGCCTCCCGGGACAGGGAGGACTATGGCTACACCTTC	CASRDREDYGYTF	few	TRBD1	TRBV10-3	TRBJ1-2	13
TGTGCCAGCAGTTACGGGACATATGAAGAGACCCAGTACTTC	CASSYGTYEETQYF	-	-	TRBV6-6	TRBJ2-5	14